This entry lists 10 T cell receptor beta chains sequenced from one sample in a study of T cell responses to AZD1222 COVID-19 vaccine. Using immunoSEQ multiplex PCR, the repertoire was profiled, and TCRdb retains in-frame clones only, with some absent. This table holds some 200,000 clones, 91% found once. The material sequenced was peripheral blood, taken 28 days after the second AZD1222 dose. The receptors come from an adult who received the AZD1222 COVID-19 vaccine.

The genes are TRBV28 and TRBJ1-2; perhaps TRBD1 as D (5 bases). Germline-derived CDR1 and CDR2 are MDHEN and SYDVKM. Trimming removed 5 bases at V and 7 bases at J, with 17 bases between. This CDR3 is built from 14 residues. The CDR3 nucleotides are TGTGCCAGCAGTATTAGGGGACGCCGCGGTGGCTACACCTTC. This encodes CASSIRGRRGGYTF.

The DNA for the CDR3 is TGTGCCAGCAGCTTAGTCGCGACAGGGGGCTACGAGCAGTACTTC. Translating it yields CASSLVATGGYEQYF. The chain links TRBV11-2 to TRBJ2-7; the match to TRBD1 covers 9 bases. The germline V gene encodes CDR1 SGHAT and CDR2 FQNNGV. With 1 base clipped from V and 3 bases from J, the junction kept 4 bases outside the gene matches. The CDR3 runs 15 residues.

This clone was counted once. The CDR3 here is CASSQGQGLTGELFF. The CDR3 nucleotides read TGTGCCAGCAGCCAAGGACAGGGATTGACAGGGGAGCTGTTTTTT. J is TRBJ2-2 and V is TRBV3-1 (or the pseudogene TRBV3-2); the match to TRBD1 covers 7 bases. CDR1 and CDR2 from the germline V gene are LGHDT and YNNKEL (reference sequence). The CDR3 is made up of 15 amino acids. V shed 1 base and J 8 bases; nucleotides not matched to a gene: 7.

This rearrangement joins TRBV11-1 to TRBJ2-1, with TRBD2 as a possible D gene (7 bases). Trimming left V 4 bases short and J 8 bases short, with 18 bases between. Germline CDR1 and CDR2: SGHAT and FQDESV (reference sequence). This CDR3 has 15 amino acids. The CDR3 region has the DNA TGTGCCAGCAGCTCCTGGGGAGGGGGGAACGATGAGCAGTTCTTC. It yields the protein CASSSWGGGNDEQFF. The variable domain in full, completed from reference TRBV11-1 and TRBJ2-1, reads EAEVAQSPRYKITEKSQAVAFWCDPISGHATLYWYRQILGQGPELLVQFQDESVVDDSQLPKDRFSAERLKGVDSTLKIQPAELGDSAMYLCASSSWGGGNDEQFFGPGTRLTVL.

The chain joins TRBV6-4 to TRBJ2-1; D unclear. The V gene lost 6 bases and the J gene lost 5 bases, with 14 bases spanning the gap. This CDR3 comprises 14 residues. Looked up from germline, CDR1 is MRHNA and CDR2 is SNTAGT. In DNA form, the CDR3 reads TGTGCCAGCAGCCCAGAGTACGCGGACAATGAGCAGTTCTTC. The encoded protein is CASSPEYADNEQFF.

This clone was seen only a few times. The V gene is TRBV3-1 (or the pseudogene TRBV3-2), the J gene TRBJ2-7; weak D call: TRBD2 (5 bases). The CDR3 length is 15 residues. The germline V and J ends were trimmed by 3 bases and 4 bases, with 16 bases remaining between them. The germline CDR1 and CDR2 sequences are LGHDT and YNNKEL (reference sequence). CDR3 loop: CASSQRSGSGYEQYF. DNA for the CDR3: TGTGCCAGCAGCCAGAGGTCGGGATCGGGGTACGAGCAGTACTTC.

The chain has TRBV5-4 and TRBJ2-7; 10 bases line up with TRBD2. The germline V gene encodes CDR1 SGHNT and CDR2 YYREEE (reference sequence). With 0 bases clipped from V and 1 base from J, the junction kept 4 bases outside the gene matches. This CDR3 has 16 amino acids. The CDR3 spells CASSLGSSGRSYEQYF. In nucleotides, the CDR3 is TGTGCCAGCAGCTTGGGGAGTAGCGGGAGGTCCTACGAGCAGTACTTC.

DNA of the CDR3: TGTGCCAGCAGCCCCGGGACTAGCTACAATGAGCAGTTCTTC. It codes for CASSPGTSYNEQFF. The chain couples TRBV9 to TRBJ2-1; the match to TRBD2 covers 8 bases. Trimming took 4 bases from V and 3 from J; bases not matched to a gene: 3. Germline CDR1 reads SGDLS; CDR2 reads YYNGEE. There are 14 residues in the CDR3. Drawing the rest from reference TRBV9 and TRBJ2-1, the complete variable domain is DSGVTQTPKHLITATGQRVTLRCSPRSGDLSVYWYQQSLDQGLQFLIQYYNGEERAKGNILERFSAQQFPDLHSELNLSSLELGDSALYFCASSPGTSYNEQFFGPGTRLTVL.

This chain connects TRBV6-5 to TRBJ1-5; D unresolved. Deletions cut 6 bases from V and 2 bases from J, with 11 bases between. Germline lookup yields CDR1 MNHEY and CDR2 SVGAGI. CDR3 length: 14 residues. CDR3 in DNA: TGTGCCAGCAGGGTCGCGGAGGGCAATCAGCCCCAGCATTTT. It specifies CASRVAEGNQPQHF.

The chain joins TRBV2 to TRBJ2-1; D remains unclear. The CDR3 consists of 11 residues. From germline, CDR1 is SNHLY and CDR2 FYNNEI. Trimming shortened V by 6 bases and J by 9 bases, and 9 bases separated the two germline ends. The CDR3 coding sequence is TGTGCCAGCAGCGGTAGGCTTGAGCAGTTCTTC. Translated: CASSGRLEQFF.